These 26 T cell receptor beta chains share one sample of origin, sequenced in a study of beta chain features in type 1 diabetes. Overall study results and limits: Type 1 diabetes patients had TCRB CDR3s that were shorter (moderately but significantly so) in all four CD4+ subsets.

The antigens for these receptors are not known. The entirety of the isolated RNA underwent reverse transcription, so expressed TCRB transcripts were sequenced. Clones were sequenced by immunoSEQ multiplex PCR, and TCRdb holds only the in-frame ones, with some missing. Here the sample spans roughly 700,000 clones, over 10% being singletons. Sequencing was carried out using naive CD4+ T cells from blood. The receptors come from a man aged 18 to 35 with type 1 diabetes.

The genes are TRBV7-2 and TRBJ1-1; no reliable D call. Germline V gives CDR1 SGHTA, CDR2 FQGNSA. The ends were cut back, 6 bases at V and 3 bases at J, with 14 bases in the middle. The CDR3 sequence is 14 residues long. CDR3 loop: CASRPATGYTEAFF. The CDR3 DNA reads TGTGCCAGCAGGCCAGCGACGGGATACACTGAAGCTTTCTTT.

This clone was seen a handful of times. The chain recombines TRBV7-8 with TRBJ2-1, with 13 bases fitting TRBD2. CDR3 size: 18 residues. The germline V gene encodes CDR1 SGHVS and CDR2 FQNEAQ. With 5 bases clipped from V and 7 bases from J, the junction kept 14 bases outside the gene matches. The CDR3 bases are TGTGCCAGCAGCCCCCGAGTGAAGACTAGCGGGGGGAAAAATGAGCAGTTCTTC. The encoded protein is CASSPRVKTSGGKNEQFF. Together with reference TRBV7-8 and TRBJ2-1, the CDR3 gives the full variable domain: GAGVSQSPRYKVAKRGQDVALRCDPISGHVSLFWYQQALGQGPEFLTYFQNEAQLDKSGLPSDRFFAERPEGSVSTLKIQRTQQEDSAVYLCASSPRVKTSGGKNEQFFGPGTRLTVL.

V usage is TRBV7-9 and J usage is TRBJ2-3; a weak D match, TRBD1 (5 bases). The length of the CDR3 is 14 residues. Deletions cut 7 bases from V and 5 bases from J, with 16 bases between. Germline CDR1 is SEHNR and CDR2 is FQNEAQ (reference sequence). In nucleotides, the CDR3 is TGTGCCAGCACCCCATCTATCCAGGGAGATACGCAGTATTTT. It is translated as CASTPSIQGDTQYF.

This clone was found a few times. The V call is TRBV25-1, the J call TRBJ2-3; D unresolved. The CDR3 consists of 14 residues. The V and J ends lost 2 bases and 0 bases respectively, with 6 bases between them. Germline CDR1 is MGHDK and CDR2 is SYGVNS. The CDR3: CASSEPASTDTQYF. CDR3 DNA sequence: TGTGCCAGCAGTGAACCCGCTAGCACAGATACGCAGTATTTT.

J is TRBJ2-1 and V is TRBV19, with D uncertain. Trimming shortened V by 3 bases and J by 5 bases, and 2 bases separated the two germline ends. The CDR3 loop spans 11 amino acids. Germline CDR1 reads LNHDA; CDR2 reads SQIVND (reference sequence). The CDR3 DNA reads as TGTGCCAGTAGTATCAACAATGAGCAGTTCTTC. Protein product: CASSINNEQFF. Filled out from reference TRBV19 and TRBJ2-1, the complete variable domain reads DGGITQSPKYLFRKEGQNVTLSCEQNLNHDAMYWYRQDPGQGLRLIYYSQIVNDFQKGDIAEGYSVSREKKESFPLTVTSAQKNPTAFYLCASSINNEQFFGPGTRLTVL.

This clone was recorded a few times. The rearrangement joins TRBV30 to TRBJ2-7; TRBD1 matches at 8 bases. V lost 2 bases and J lost 0; bases outside the gene matches: 6. From germline, CDR1 is GTSNPN and CDR2 SVGIG (reference sequence). This CDR3 is built from 15 residues. Written as DNA, the CDR3 is TGTGCCTGGAGTCCTCGACAGGGGCTCTCCTACGAGCAGTACTTC. Protein product: CAWSPRQGLSYEQYF.

The chain recombines TRBV29-1 with TRBJ1-5, with D possibly being TRBD1 (6 bases). This CDR3 has 13 residues. V lost 4 bases to trimming and J lost 1 base, with 8 bases between them. CDR1 is SQVTM and CDR2 is ANQGSEA in the germline V gene. CDR3 protein: CSVVQGSNQPQHF. Here the CDR3 DNA reads TGCAGCGTTGTTCAGGGGAGCAATCAGCCCCAGCATTTT.

This clone has only a few counts. The V and J genes are TRBV6-6 and TRBJ2-7; D not resolved. Trimming left V 1 base short and J 12 bases short, with 19 bases between. CDR1 is MNHNY, CDR2 SVGAGI, per germline (reference sequence). The length of the CDR3 is 14 residues. The CDR3 DNA reads TGTGCCAGCAGTTACTACCAACCCGAAGGCTATCCGTACTTC. Translation: CASSYYQPEGYPYF.

This chain connects TRBV7-6 to TRBJ2-5; 12 bases match TRBD2. The J segment lost 4 bases and the V segment lost 4 bases, leaving 10 bases of the junction unmatched. CDR3 length equals 17 residues. Looked up from germline, CDR1 is SGHVS and CDR2 is FNYEAQ. For the CDR3, the DNA is TGTGCCAGCAGCTCGGTCCCTCTAGCGGGGGGGCCAGAGACCCAGTACTTC. It is translated as CASSSVPLAGGPETQYF.

The CDR3 DNA sequence: TGTGCCAGCTCACCACCGGAGGACGGGGCCAACGTCCTGACTTTC. The encoded protein is CASSPPEDGANVLTF. The gene calls are TRBV18 and TRBJ2-6; perhaps TRBD2 as D (5 bases). There are 15 residues in the CDR3. Deletions cut 0 bases from V and 4 bases from J, with 7 bases between. Germline CDR1 and CDR2: KGHSH and LQKENI. The full variable domain, rest sourced from reference TRBV18 and TRBJ2-6, is NAGVMQNPRHLVRRRGQEARLRCSPMKGHSHVYWYRQLPEEGLKFMVYLQKENIIDESGMPKERFSAEFPKEGPSILRIQQVVRGDSAAYFCASSPPEDGANVLTFGAGSRLTVL.

This clone showed up just a few times. The rearrangement uses TRBV11-2 and TRBJ1-1; D remains ambiguous. The germline V and J ends were trimmed by 2 bases and 4 bases, with 11 bases remaining between them. CDR1 and CDR2 from the germline V gene are SGHAT and FQNNGV. The CDR3 totals 14 residues. CDR3 in DNA: TGTGCCAGCAGCTTAACGGAGGAGGGCACTGAAGCTTTCTTT. It is translated as CASSLTEEGTEAFF.

This clone turned up a few times. This sequence joins TRBV30 and TRBJ1-1; TRBD1 is a possible D gene (6 bases). V dropped 5 bases and J dropped 2 bases, with 12 bases sitting between them. Germline V gene data show CDR1 as GTSNPN and CDR2 as SVGIG (reference sequence). The CDR3 has 13 amino acids. CDR3 coding DNA: TGTGCCTGGGCCCAGGACAGTAACACTGAAGCTTTCTTT. Its translation: CAWAQDSNTEAFF.

This clone was observed a few times. V usage is TRBV2 and J usage is TRBJ1-5; D ambiguous. Trimming stripped 6 bases from V and 9 bases from J, with 9 bases between. The V gene's germline CDR1 is SNHLY and CDR2 FYNNEI. CDR3 length: 11 amino acids. CDR3 sequence reads: CASRAEGPQHF. The CDR3 DNA reads as TGTGCCAGCAGAGCCGAGGGGCCCCAGCATTTT.

This clone was counted a few times. This chain uses TRBV29-1 with TRBJ1-2; no clear D gene. There are 14 residues in the CDR3. Germline CDR1 reads SQVTM; CDR2 reads ANQGSEA. The germline V and J ends were trimmed by 6 bases and 4 bases, with 18 bases remaining between them. The CDR3 region is CSVAKGSLGYGYTF. DNA for the CDR3: TGCAGCGTCGCAAAGGGAAGCCTGGGCTATGGCTACACCTTC.

The rearrangement links TRBV6-1 to TRBJ2-1; 7 nucleotides agree with TRBD1. CDR1 MNHNS and CDR2 SASEGT come from the germline V gene. The trim removed 5 bases at V and 7 bases at J, leaving 11 bases unmatched. CDR3 length: 15 amino acids. The CDR3 sequence is CASSPHYDRANEQFF. The DNA for the CDR3 is TGTGCCAGCAGTCCCCATTATGACAGGGCTAATGAGCAGTTCTTC.

This clone has a handful of counts. The rearrangement uses TRBV5-1 and TRBJ2-1; TRBD2 agrees at 7 bases. The ends lost 4 bases at V and 9 bases at J; junction bases unmatched: 10. This CDR3 is built from 14 residues. In germline, CDR1 is SGHRS, CDR2 YFSETQ. The CDR3 sequence is CASSIRDYRGEQFF. The CDR3, as DNA: TGCGCCAGCAGCATCCGGGACTACCGGGGTGAGCAGTTCTTC.

This clone was picked up a small number of times. CDR3 sequence reads: CAISPDGSNQPQHF. The CDR3 nucleotides are TGTGCCATCAGTCCGGACGGTAGCAATCAGCCCCAGCATTTT. The chain employs TRBV10-3 and TRBJ1-5, with no clear D. This CDR3 contains 14 residues. Germline CDR1 is ENHRY and CDR2 is SYGVKD. Trimming removed 5 bases from V and 0 bases from J, with 8 bases in between.

The V call is TRBV18, the J call TRBJ1-1; no reliable D call. V was cut by 1 base and J by 3 bases, with 12 bases left in between. The germline V gene has CDR1 KGHSH and CDR2 LQKENI. This CDR3 is 15 amino acids long. CDR3 bases: TGTGCCAGCTCACCACGACAAGGTCCAGACACTGAAGCTTTCTTT. It is translated as CASSPRQGPDTEAFF.

This CDR3 is CASSLSGTERVYEQYF. The CDR3 DNA reads TGTGCCAGCAGTTTATCGGGGACAGAAAGGGTCTACGAGCAGTACTTC. J is TRBJ2-7 and V is TRBV27, with TRBD1 matching 7 bases. Losses at the gene ends were 0 bases for V and 3 bases for J; bases not matched to a gene: 8. The CDR3 contains 16 residues. Germline loops: CDR1 MNHEY, CDR2 SMNVEV (reference sequence).

This chain uses TRBV30 with TRBJ1-2; D not certain. The CDR3 loop spans 10 amino acids. Germline V gene data show CDR1 as GTSNPN and CDR2 as SVGIG (reference sequence). V was trimmed by 3 bases and J by 8 bases, leaving 7 bases between them. Here the CDR3 DNA reads TGTGCCTGGAGCGGGAGGGGCTACACCTTC. Amino acids: CAWSGRGYTF.

The chain carries TRBV29-1 and TRBJ1-2; D is possibly TRBD1 (5 bases). In germline, CDR1 is SQVTM, CDR2 ANQGSEA. The ends were cut back, 3 bases at V and 6 bases at J, with 8 bases in the middle. The CDR3 contains 11 residues. In nucleotides, the CDR3 is TGCAGCGTTGATGCGGGGGATGGCTACACCTTC. Translated: CSVDAGDGYTF.

This sequence joins TRBV14 and TRBJ2-3; TRBD1 or TRBD2 may be the D gene (5 bases each). The CDR3 has 14 amino acids. V lost 0 bases and J lost 11, with 15 bases in between. Germline loops: CDR1 SGHDN, CDR2 FVKESK. The CDR3 region is CASSQDFRDRQQYF. CDR3 DNA: TGTGCCAGCAGCCAAGATTTCAGGGACCGGCAGCAGTATTTT.

This clone was seen just once. The rearrangement links TRBV19 to TRBJ1-5, with unresolved D. The ends were cut back, 5 bases at V and 7 bases at J, with 18 bases in the middle. This CDR3 has 15 amino acids. CDR1 LNHDA and CDR2 SQIVND come from the germline V gene (reference sequence). CDR3 nucleotides: TGTGCCAGTAGTCCACTGGCGGCTTTGGGGCAGCCCCAGCATTTT. This gives the protein CASSPLAALGQPQHF. Complete variable domain (other parts from reference TRBV19 and TRBJ1-5): DGGITQSPKYLFRKEGQNVTLSCEQNLNHDAMYWYRQDPGQGLRLIYYSQIVNDFQKGDIAEGYSVSREKKESFPLTVTSAQKNPTAFYLCASSPLAALGQPQHFGDGTRLSIL.

This rearrangement joins TRBV27 to TRBJ1-4, with D unclear. Trimming shortened V by 2 bases and J by 4 bases, and 11 bases separated the two germline ends. This CDR3 is 15 amino acids long. Germline V CDR1 and CDR2: MNHEY, SMNVEV (reference sequence). The chain's CDR3 is CASSLLQAGNEKLFF. The CDR3 DNA follows: TGTGCCAGCAGTTTACTCCAGGCGGGTAATGAAAAACTGTTTTTT.

In this sample, this clone turned up a few times. The rearrangement uses TRBV11-2 and TRBJ2-3; possible D gene TRBD2, 6 bases. The V gene lost 1 base and the J gene lost 6 bases, with 8 bases spanning the gap. The CDR3 sequence is 13 residues long. Per the germline V gene, CDR1 is SGHAT and CDR2 is FQNNGV. For the CDR3, the DNA is TGTGCCAGCAGCTTAGCGGGGGTTGATACGCAGTATTTT. This codes for CASSLAGVDTQYF.

This clone was observed a handful of times. This chain connects TRBV5-6 to TRBJ1-1; no reliable D call. This CDR3 spans 13 amino acids. Germline CDR1 is SGHDT and CDR2 is YYEEEE. Trimming stripped 7 bases from V and 4 bases from J, with 14 bases between. The CDR3 protein is CASSFWWGTEAFF. As DNA, the CDR3 is TGTGCCAGCTCTTTTTGGTGGGGCACTGAAGCTTTCTTT.